The 17 T cell receptor beta chains below come from one sample, sequenced in a study of glioma-infiltrating T cells after dendritic cell vaccination. Method: immunoSEQ multiplex PCR; TCRdb's copy keeps in-frame clones and lacks some. The sample shows about 92,000 clones, around 84% of them seen only once. Sequencing was performed on blood, taken before dendritic cell vaccination. The receptor source for this set is a human donor with glioblastoma.

The chain uses TRBV4-1 and TRBJ2-1, with D possibly matching TRBD2 (5 bases). This CDR3 region has 16 residues. V was shortened by 1 base and J by 1 base, with 11 bases between the two germline ends. Germline loops: CDR1 MGHRA, CDR2 YSYEKL. CDR3 sequence: CASSQGAGDSYNEQFF. DNA for the CDR3: TGCGCCAGCAGCCAAGGGGCCGGGGATTCCTACAATGAGCAGTTCTTC.

This CDR3 is CASSEGGDTDTQYF. The CDR3, as DNA: TGTGCCAGCAGTGAAGGGGGAGACACAGATACGCAGTATTTT. The gene calls are TRBV6-1 and TRBJ2-3, with D possibly matching TRBD2 (5 bases). Germline V gene lookup returns CDR1 MNHNS and CDR2 SASEGT. CDR3 size: 14 residues. V was shortened by 1 base and J by 2 bases, with 7 bases between the two germline ends.

V is TRBV7-2 and J is TRBJ1-4; D not certain. Deletions cut 5 bases from V and 0 bases from J, with 10 bases between. CDR3 length: 15 amino acids. From germline, CDR1 is SGHTA and CDR2 FQGNSA. DNA for the CDR3: TGTGCCAGCAGCCTATACGTTACAACTAATGAAAAACTGTTTTTT. It codes for CASSLYVTTNEKLFF.

V usage is TRBV4-1 and J usage is TRBJ1-5, with TRBD1 as a possible D gene (6 bases). The V gene's germline CDR1 is MGHRA and CDR2 YSYEKL. V was clipped by 3 bases and J by 4 bases, with 13 bases between them. This CDR3 contains 15 residues. The CDR3 region has the DNA TGCGCCAGCAGCCACCAGACAGGCCCAAATCAGCCCCAGCATTTT. Translated, it gives CASSHQTGPNQPQHF.

The chain carries TRBV30 and TRBJ2-7; no firm D call. The CDR3 extends over 12 amino acids. V lost 0 bases and J lost 4, with 7 bases in between. Germline V gene sequence: CDR1 GTSNPN, CDR2 SVGIG (reference sequence). The CDR3 DNA reads TGTGCCTGGAGTGTACAGAAATACGAGCAGTACTTC. Protein sequence: CAWSVQKYEQYF.

The V gene is TRBV27, the J gene TRBJ2-5, with D possibly matching TRBD1 (6 bases). The V and J ends lost 4 bases and 5 bases respectively, with 20 bases between them. CDR1 is MNHEY and CDR2 is SMNVEV in the germline V gene (reference sequence). The CDR3 has 16 residues. The CDR3 protein is CASSYTLDRSRETQYF. CDR3 bases: TGTGCCAGCAGTTACACCCTAGACAGGTCGAGGGAGACCCAGTACTTC.

The genes are TRBV30 and TRBJ2-7; 10 positions match TRBD1. CDR1 GTSNPN and CDR2 SVGIG come from the germline V gene (reference sequence). The CDR3 runs to 14 residues. V lost 5 bases and J lost 5; bases outside the gene matches: 9. The CDR3 nucleotides are TGTGCCTGGGGATTCCCCGGGACAGGGGACGAGCAGTACTTC. It specifies CAWGFPGTGDEQYF.

V and J are TRBV18 and TRBJ2-7; weak D call: TRBD1 (6 bases). There are 13 residues in the CDR3. Per germline, CDR1 KGHSH and CDR2 LQKENI. Trimming cost V 5 bases and J 3 bases, with 11 bases left between them. The CDR3 sequence: CASSGRQDYEQYF. In DNA form, the CDR3 reads TGTGCCAGCTCAGGCCGACAGGACTACGAGCAGTACTTC. The full variable domain, its missing parts supplied by reference TRBV18 and TRBJ2-7, is NAGVMQNPRHLVRRRGQEARLRCSPMKGHSHVYWYRQLPEEGLKFMVYLQKENIIDESGMPKERFSAEFPKEGPSILRIQQVVRGDSAAYFCASSGRQDYEQYFGPGTRLTVT.

V usage is TRBV5-1 and J usage is TRBJ2-7; possible D gene TRBD1, 6 bases. The germline CDR1 and CDR2 sequences are SGHRS and YFSETQ. V lost 4 bases, J lost 7 bases, and 18 bases lay in between. The CDR3 is made up of 14 amino acids. In DNA, the CDR3 is TGCGCCAGCAGCAACGAACAGGGCTCGGAGGAGCAGTACTTC. Translated, it gives CASSNEQGSEEQYF.

The chain uses TRBV5-3 and TRBJ2-7; D ambiguous. TRBV5-3 belongs to the ORF category, with a function that is uncertain. The CDR3 is 13 amino acids. Trimming cost V 4 bases and J 0 bases, with 8 bases left between them. The CDR3 loop is CARSLPFSYEQYF. In nucleotides, the CDR3 is TGTGCCAGAAGCCTTCCTTTCTCCTACGAGCAGTACTTC.

The CDR3 nucleotides are TGTGCCAGCAGCCCACAGGGGGTCTACGAGCAGTACTTC. This encodes CASSPQGVYEQYF. The rearrangement joins TRBV7-9 to TRBJ2-7; 8 bases map to TRBD1. V dropped 5 bases and J dropped 3; count of bases not matched to a gene: 3. CDR1 and CDR2 from the germline V gene are SEHNR and FQNEAQ (reference sequence). The CDR3 has 13 residues. Looking up the rest from reference TRBV7-9 and TRBJ2-7 gives the full variable domain: DTGVSQNPRHKITKRGQNVTFRCDPISEHNRLYWYRQTLGQGPEFLTYFQNEAQLEKSRLLSDRFSAERPKGSFSTLEIQRTEQGDSAMYLCASSPQGVYEQYFGPGTRLTVT.

The chain uses TRBV19 and TRBJ2-3, with 9 bases that match TRBD2. Per the germline V gene, CDR1 is LNHDA and CDR2 is SQIVND (reference sequence). Trimming at V came to 7 bases and at J to 2 bases, leaving 13 bases not matched to a gene. This CDR3 comprises 17 residues. CDR3: CASNGGRLAGNTDTQYF. CDR3 nucleotide sequence: TGTGCCAGTAACGGGGGGAGGCTAGCGGGAAACACAGATACGCAGTATTTT.

The table lists this clone with a few counts. This chain connects TRBV6-5 to TRBJ1-4; D is uncertain. V was shortened by 2 bases and J by 0 bases, with 7 bases between the two germline ends. The V gene's germline CDR1 is MNHEY and CDR2 SVGAGI. The length of the CDR3 is 15 residues. Here the CDR3 reads CASSYGQATNEKLFF. CDR3 sequence (DNA): TGTGCCAGCAGTTACGGCCAAGCAACTAATGAAAAACTGTTTTTT.

The sample holds one count of this clone. The chain links TRBV21-1 to TRBJ2-7; the D call of TRBD2 is as the table states it, not checked on the DNA. TRBV21-1 is a documented pseudogene. This CDR3 region has 15 residues. CDR3 region: CASSKARRRSYEQYF. Here the CDR3 DNA reads TGTGCCAGCAGCAAAGCGCGCAGGAGGAGCTACGAGCAGTACTTC.

This chain connects TRBV7-9 to TRBJ1-2, with 9 bases fitting TRBD1. V shed 1 base, J shed 4 bases, and the junction held 10 bases outside the gene matches. CDR3 length: 17 amino acids. Germline CDR1 and CDR2: SEHNR and FQNEAQ (reference sequence). The CDR3 DNA sequence: TGTGCCAGCAGCTTAGATCCGGGACAGGGATTCATCTATGGCTACACCTTC. It specifies CASSLDPGQGFIYGYTF.

This sequence joins TRBV7-3 and TRBJ2-2; 9 nucleotides match TRBD2. This CDR3 is built from 15 residues. Germline CDR1 and CDR2: SGHTA and FQGTGA. The V segment lost 2 bases and the J segment 5 bases; nucleotides outside the gene matches: 3. The CDR3 bases are TGTGCCAGCAGCTTAGTAGCGGGAGAAACCGGGGAGCTGTTTTTT. It encodes CASSLVAGETGELFF.

The CDR3 loop is CASSETGTGNQPQHF. As DNA, the CDR3 is TGTGCCAGCAGTGAGACCGGGACAGGTAATCAGCCCCAGCATTTT. The genes are TRBV6-1 and TRBJ1-5; 8 bases are shared with TRBD1. V shed 3 bases and J 4 bases; nucleotides not matched to a gene: 5. The CDR3 extends over 15 amino acids. Germline V gene sequence: CDR1 MNHNS, CDR2 SASEGT.